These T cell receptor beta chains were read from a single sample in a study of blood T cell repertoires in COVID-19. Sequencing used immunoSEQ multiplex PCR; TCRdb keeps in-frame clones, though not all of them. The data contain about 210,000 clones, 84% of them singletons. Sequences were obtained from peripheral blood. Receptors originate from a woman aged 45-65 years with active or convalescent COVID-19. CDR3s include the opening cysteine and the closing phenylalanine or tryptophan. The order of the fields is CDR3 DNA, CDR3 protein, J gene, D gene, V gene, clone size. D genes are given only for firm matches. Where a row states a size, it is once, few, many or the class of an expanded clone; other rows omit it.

DNA: TGTGCCACACGTTTCCCAGGCGATGAGCAGTTCTTC
CDR3: CATRFPGDEQFF
J: TRBJ2-1
D: -
V: TRBV19
size: once

DNA: TGTGCCAGCAGCTTCTCAGGGGGGACCAATCAGCCCCAGCATTTT
CDR3: CASSFSGGTNQPQHF
J: TRBJ1-5
D: TRBD1
V: TRBV11-2
size: -

DNA: TGCGCCAGCAGTGGAGCCTATGGCTACACCTTC
CDR3: CASSGAYGYTF
J: TRBJ1-2
D: -
V: TRBV10-1
size: -

DNA: TGCGCCAGCAGCACCCAGACAGGGTATGAGCAGTTCTTC
CDR3: CASSTQTGYEQFF
J: TRBJ2-1
D: TRBD1
V: TRBV5-1
size: -

DNA: TGTGCCAGCAGCCTCCCGGGGAGAAAGGACAATGAGCAGTTCTTC
CDR3: CASSLPGRKDNEQFF
J: TRBJ2-1
D: -
V: TRBV7-9
size: -

DNA: TGTGCCAGCAGTTTGTCGCGGAGTTATGGCTACACCTTC
CDR3: CASSLSRSYGYTF
J: TRBJ1-2
D: -
V: TRBV27
size: -

DNA: TGTGCCAGCAGCCAAGGGCAGGGAAGGAATTCACCCCTCCACTTT
CDR3: CASSQGQGRNSPLHF
J: TRBJ1-6
D: -
V: TRBV3-1/TRBV3-2
size: few

DNA: TGCGCCAGCAGGAGAGCTAGCGGACAAGAGACCCAGTACTTC
CDR3: CASRRASGQETQYF
J: TRBJ2-5
D: TRBD2
V: TRBV5-1
size: -

DNA: TGCGCCAGCAGATTAGCGGGGGACAATGAGCAGTTCTTC
CDR3: CASRLAGDNEQFF
J: TRBJ2-1
D: TRBD2
V: TRBV4-1
size: -

DNA: TGTGCCAGCAGTTTATTCGGGGGAGGCACTGAAGCTTTCTTT
CDR3: CASSLFGGGTEAFF
J: TRBJ1-1
D: -
V: TRBV28
size: -

DNA: TGTGCCAACCAGGGGGAATTTAGCAATCAGCCCCAGCATTTT
CDR3: CANQGEFSNQPQHF
J: TRBJ1-5
D: TRBD1
V: TRBV6-5
size: -

DNA: TGTGCCAGCATGGGACTTTCCTACGAGCAGTACTTC
CDR3: CASMGLSYEQYF
J: TRBJ2-7
D: -
V: TRBV6-5
size: -

DNA: TGTGCCAGCAGCTTCGGGGGGGCGGATACGCAGTATTTT
CDR3: CASSFGGADTQYF
J: TRBJ2-3
D: TRBD2
V: TRBV6-6
size: -

DNA: TGTGCCATCCGGGCAGGGAGGTATAACGGCTACACCTTC
CDR3: CAIRAGRYNGYTF
J: TRBJ1-2
D: -
V: TRBV10-3
size: -

DNA: TGTGCCAGCAGTCCCCCTAGCACAGATACGCAGTATTTT
CDR3: CASSPPSTDTQYF
J: TRBJ2-3
D: -
V: TRBV27
size: -

DNA: TGTGCCACCAGTGATACGGCCTATAATTCACCCCTCCACTTT
CDR3: CATSDTAYNSPLHF
J: TRBJ1-6
D: -
V: TRBV24-1
size: -

DNA: TGCGCCAGCAGCTTGTCCGGGAGGCCTGAGCAGTTCTTC
CDR3: CASSLSGRPEQFF
J: TRBJ2-1
D: TRBD2
V: TRBV5-1
size: once

DNA: TGTGCCATCAGAGACCAACAGGTTTCTGGGGCCAACGTCCTGACTTTC
CDR3: CAIRDQQVSGANVLTF
J: TRBJ2-6
D: -
V: TRBV10-3
size: -

DNA: TGCGCCAGCAGCTTGGTAGGGGGACCGAATGAAAAACTGTTTTTT
CDR3: CASSLVGGPNEKLFF
J: TRBJ1-4
D: -
V: TRBV5-1
size: -

DNA: TGCAGCGTTGAAGGGAGCGGGGTCTATGGCTACACCTTC
CDR3: CSVEGSGVYGYTF
J: TRBJ1-2
D: -
V: TRBV29-1
size: few

DNA: TGTGCCAGCAGCCAATACTGGCTCATACAGGGTAACTATGGCTACACCTTC
CDR3: CASSQYWLIQGNYGYTF
J: TRBJ1-2
D: -
V: TRBV3-1/TRBV3-2
size: -

DNA: TGTGCCAGTAGTACCCAGACAGGCCCAGATACGCAGTATTTT
CDR3: CASSTQTGPDTQYF
J: TRBJ2-3
D: -
V: TRBV19
size: -

DNA: TGTGCCAGTAGTATAGATCAGGATCAGCCCCAGCATTTT
CDR3: CASSIDQDQPQHF
J: TRBJ1-5
D: -
V: TRBV19
size: -

DNA: TGCGCCAGCTCCGAGACAGGGGCTAGTGGAAAACTGTTTTTT
CDR3: CASSETGASGKLFF
J: TRBJ1-4
D: TRBD1
V: TRBV5-1
size: -

DNA: TGCGCCAGCAGCCAAACAGGGTGGGGCTACACCTTC
CDR3: CASSQTGWGYTF
J: TRBJ1-2
D: -
V: TRBV4-1
size: -

DNA: TGTGCCAGCAGTTTAGGACAGACCTCAACTAATGAAAAACTGTTTTTT
CDR3: CASSLGQTSTNEKLFF
J: TRBJ1-4
D: -
V: TRBV28
size: -

DNA: TGTGCCATCAGCGGGGGTTCCACAGATACGCAGTATTTT
CDR3: CAISGGSTDTQYF
J: TRBJ2-3
D: TRBD2
V: TRBV5-3
size: -

DNA: TGTGCCAGCAGTCTGGTAGTGGCGGCGAACACCGGGGAGCTGTTTTTT
CDR3: CASSLVVAANTGELFF
J: TRBJ2-2
D: -
V: TRBV6-4
size: -

DNA: TGTGCCACTTCGAGCTCCTATAATTCACCCCTCCACTTT
CDR3: CATSSSYNSPLHF
J: TRBJ1-6
D: -
V: TRBV24-1
size: -

DNA: TGCGCCAGCGACGACGGCGAGGAACCGCGTCTGGCTTTCTTT
CDR3: CASDDGEEPRLAFF
J: TRBJ1-1
D: -
V: TRBV5-1
size: -

DNA: TGTGCCAGCAGCTTATACGTCGGACAGCAAGAGACCCAGTACTTC
CDR3: CASSLYVGQQETQYF
J: TRBJ2-5
D: -
V: TRBV11-2
size: -

DNA: TGTGCCAGCAGCTTGTCGGGGGTCGCTGGAAACACCATATATTTT
CDR3: CASSLSGVAGNTIYF
J: TRBJ1-3
D: -
V: TRBV5-6
size: -

DNA: TGTGCCAGCAGTTACGGGGCAGGAAATCAGCCCCAGCATTTT
CDR3: CASSYGAGNQPQHF
J: TRBJ1-5
D: -
V: TRBV6-5
size: -

DNA: TGTGCCAGCAGTAATTTAGCCGGGGACATACCCGTTTTT
CDR3: CASSNLAGDIPVF
J: TRBJ1-5
D: -
V: TRBV2
size: -

DNA: TGTGCCAGCAGCTTAGGGGCCCTATACGAGACCCAGTACTTC
CDR3: CASSLGALYETQYF
J: TRBJ2-5
D: -
V: TRBV11-2
size: -

DNA: TGTGCCAGCAGTCGGCAGGCTTGGCTTGAAGCTTTCTTT
CDR3: CASSRQAWLEAFF
J: TRBJ1-1
D: -
V: TRBV28
size: -

DNA: TGCAGCGTTGCGGAGTTCACAGATACGCAGTATTTT
CDR3: CSVAEFTDTQYF
J: TRBJ2-3
D: -
V: TRBV29-1
size: -

DNA: TGTGCCAGCAGCTTAGGGGGACAGGGGAACAATGAGCAGTTCTTC
CDR3: CASSLGGQGNNEQFF
J: TRBJ2-1
D: TRBD1
V: TRBV11-2
size: -

DNA: TGCGCCAGCAGCCAAGATGGGACAGGGGGACCAGATACGCAGTATTTT
CDR3: CASSQDGTGGPDTQYF
J: TRBJ2-3
D: TRBD1
V: TRBV4-1
size: -

DNA: TGTGCCAGTACCCCCCTCCCTGGCCGGGACACGATCTATGGCTACACCTTC
CDR3: CASTPLPGRDTIYGYTF
J: TRBJ1-2
D: -
V: TRBV19
size: -

DNA: TGTGCCATCAGTGTTGATGACAGGGGAACCGGGGAGCTGTTTTTT
CDR3: CAISVDDRGTGELFF
J: TRBJ2-2
D: TRBD1
V: TRBV10-3
size: -

DNA: TGCAGTGCTAGTGGGGCCAGGGGGGCACCTAATTCACCCCTCCACTTT
CDR3: CSASGARGAPNSPLHF
J: TRBJ1-6
D: TRBD1
V: TRBV20-1
size: -

DNA: TGTGCCAGCAGCCCCGGACAGGGGGCGGATACGCAGTATTTT
CDR3: CASSPGQGADTQYF
J: TRBJ2-3
D: TRBD1
V: TRBV5-4
size: -

DNA: TGTGCCAGCAGTCCCAACCGGGGCTACACCTTC
CDR3: CASSPNRGYTF
J: TRBJ1-2
D: -
V: TRBV7-6
size: -

DNA: TGCGCCAGCAGTTACGGTGCGAACACTGAAGCTTTCTTT
CDR3: CASSYGANTEAFF
J: TRBJ1-1
D: -
V: TRBV5-1
size: -

DNA: TGTGCCTGGAGCAAGGGACTAGCGGGGACCGGGGAGCTGTTTTTT
CDR3: CAWSKGLAGTGELFF
J: TRBJ2-2
D: TRBD2
V: TRBV30
size: -

DNA: TGTGCCAGCAGCTTGGAGGATGGGCTACCGGGACTAGCCTCCGAGCAGTACTTC
CDR3: CASSLEDGLPGLASEQYF
J: TRBJ2-7
D: TRBD2
V: TRBV5-4
size: many

DNA: TGTGCCAGGGCCGGGACAGGGTGGTCCGGGGAGCTGTTTTTT
CDR3: CARAGTGWSGELFF
J: TRBJ2-2
D: TRBD1
V: TRBV6-5
size: -

DNA: TGCGCCAGCAGCTTGGGACAGGTCTCCACTGAAGCTTTCTTT
CDR3: CASSLGQVSTEAFF
J: TRBJ1-1
D: -
V: TRBV5-1
size: -

DNA: TGTGCCAGCAGATTCCGACAGGGGGAGAATTCACCCCTCCACTTT
CDR3: CASRFRQGENSPLHF
J: TRBJ1-6
D: TRBD1
V: TRBV27
size: once

DNA: TGTGCCAGCAGTTACCGCGCGGGACCGAACACTGAAGCTTTCTTT
CDR3: CASSYRAGPNTEAFF
J: TRBJ1-1
D: -
V: TRBV6-5
size: -

DNA: TGTGCCAGCAGCTTAGGAGGGGGCAACTATGGCTACACCTTC
CDR3: CASSLGGGNYGYTF
J: TRBJ1-2
D: TRBD1
V: TRBV7-9
size: once

DNA: TGTGCCAGCAGTCTACGGACTAGCGGGAGGGGCGAGCAGTTCTTC
CDR3: CASSLRTSGRGEQFF
J: TRBJ2-1
D: TRBD2
V: TRBV28
size: -

DNA: TGCAGCGCGGTATCAACTAATGAAAAACTGTTTTTT
CDR3: CSAVSTNEKLFF
J: TRBJ1-4
D: -
V: TRBV29-1
size: -

DNA: TGCAGCACTGCCGGGACAGGGCGGACCGGGGAGCTGTTTTTT
CDR3: CSTAGTGRTGELFF
J: TRBJ2-2
D: TRBD1
V: TRBV29-1
size: -

DNA: TGTGCCAGCTCACCCCTAGGCAAGGTACAAGAGACCCAGTACTTC
CDR3: CASSPLGKVQETQYF
J: TRBJ2-5
D: -
V: TRBV18
size: -